This TCR beta chain appears in the sequencing data of a study of blood T cell repertoires in COVID-19. The V gene lost 3 bases and the J gene lost 4 bases, with 15 bases spanning the gap. This CDR3 is 15 amino acids long. The germline CDR1 and CDR2 sequences are LGHDT and YNNKEL (reference sequence). Authors' methods: For nucleated cells, counts were estimated from reference gene primer amplification. The repertoire was sequenced with immunoSEQ multiplex PCR; TCRdb's copy has only in-frame clones and lacks some. V and J calls and clone size follow that table, whereas D and trimming were derived from the DNA. The repertoire consists of under 250,000 clones, with about 94% occurring once and the leading ten covering 0.8% to 1%. The Seattle site enrolled patients during active infection and followed them longitudinally.

V gene TRBV3-1 (or the pseudogene TRBV3-2) combines with J gene TRBJ1-1; possibly TRBD1 for D (6 bases). The material sequenced was peripheral blood. This clonotype was obtained from a man in his fifties or sixties with COVID-19, enrolled during active disease. This chain's CDR3 is CASSHGEGVGTEAFF. The CDR3 nucleotides are TGTGCCAGCAGCCATGGAGAGGGGGTTGGCACTGAAGCTTTCTTT.